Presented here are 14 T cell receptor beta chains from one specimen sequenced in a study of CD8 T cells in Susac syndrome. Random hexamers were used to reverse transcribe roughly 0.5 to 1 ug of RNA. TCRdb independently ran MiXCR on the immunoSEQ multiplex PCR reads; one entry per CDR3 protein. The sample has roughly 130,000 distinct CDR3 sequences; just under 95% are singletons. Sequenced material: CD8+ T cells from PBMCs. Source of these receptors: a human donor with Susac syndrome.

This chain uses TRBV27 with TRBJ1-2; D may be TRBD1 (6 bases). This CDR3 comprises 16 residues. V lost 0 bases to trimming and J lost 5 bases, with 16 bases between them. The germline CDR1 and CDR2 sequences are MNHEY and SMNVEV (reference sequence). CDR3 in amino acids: CASSLSSPGARYGYTF. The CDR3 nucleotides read TGTGCCAGCAGTTTATCGAGTCCGGGGGCAAGATATGGCTACACCTTC.

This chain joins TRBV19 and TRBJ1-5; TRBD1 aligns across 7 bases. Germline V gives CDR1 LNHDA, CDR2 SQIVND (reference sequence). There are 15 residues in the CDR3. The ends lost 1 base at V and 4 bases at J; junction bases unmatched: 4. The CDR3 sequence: CASSIGPQGNQPQHF. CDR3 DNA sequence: TGTGCCAGTAGTATAGGGCCACAGGGGAATCAGCCCCAGCATTTT.

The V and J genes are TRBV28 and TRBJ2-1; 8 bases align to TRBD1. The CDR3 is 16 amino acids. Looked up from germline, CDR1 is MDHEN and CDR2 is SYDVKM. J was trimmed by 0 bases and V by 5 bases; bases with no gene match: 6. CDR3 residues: CASSPRTGSSYNEQFF. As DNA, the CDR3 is TGTGCCAGCAGTCCCCGGACAGGGAGCTCCTACAATGAGCAGTTCTTC.

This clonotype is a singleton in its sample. Here the CDR3 reads CASSKQGTYGYTF. CDR3 in DNA: TGTGCCAGCAGCAAGCAGGGAACCTATGGCTACACCTTC. The gene calls are TRBV5-6 and TRBJ1-2; D is perhaps TRBD1 (5 bases). Between the trimmed V and J ends, which lost 4 bases and 4 bases, there was a span of 11 bases. The CDR3 contains 13 residues. In germline, CDR1 is SGHDT, CDR2 YYEEEE.

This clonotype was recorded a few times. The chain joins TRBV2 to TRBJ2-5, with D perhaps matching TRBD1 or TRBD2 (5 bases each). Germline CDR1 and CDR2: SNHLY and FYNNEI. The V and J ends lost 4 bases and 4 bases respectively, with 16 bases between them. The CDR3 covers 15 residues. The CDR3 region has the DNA TGTGCCAGCAGTGGTCTCAGGGATGGGGGAGAGACCCAGTACTTC. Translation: CASSGLRDGGETQYF.

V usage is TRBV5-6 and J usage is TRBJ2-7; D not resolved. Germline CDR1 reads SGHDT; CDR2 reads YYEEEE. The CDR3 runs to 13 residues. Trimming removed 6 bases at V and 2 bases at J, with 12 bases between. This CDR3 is CASKAGMTYEQYF. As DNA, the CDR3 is TGTGCCAGCAAGGCAGGCATGACCTACGAGCAGTACTTC.

The CDR3 coding sequence is TGTGCTAGTGGTTTGATCTTGCGGGGGGGAACGGGCGAGCAGTACTTC. This translates into CASGLILRGGTGEQYF. The chain uses TRBV12-5 and TRBJ2-7, with 9 bases fitting TRBD2. Germline V CDR1 and CDR2: LGHNT, FRNRAP. V was pared by 2 bases and J by 6 bases, with 11 bases of the junction left unmatched. CDR3 length: 16 residues.

The chain's CDR3 is CASSSGDGWVFSGANVLTF. The DNA of the CDR3 is TGTGCCAGCAGCTCAGGGGACGGGTGGGTTTTCTCTGGGGCCAACGTCCTGACTTTC. This sequence joins TRBV11-2 and TRBJ2-6, with D perhaps TRBD1 (6 bases). CDR3 length: 19 residues. Germline values: CDR1 SGHAT, CDR2 FQNNGV. With 4 bases removed from V and 0 bases from J, the gap between germline ends came to 19 bases.

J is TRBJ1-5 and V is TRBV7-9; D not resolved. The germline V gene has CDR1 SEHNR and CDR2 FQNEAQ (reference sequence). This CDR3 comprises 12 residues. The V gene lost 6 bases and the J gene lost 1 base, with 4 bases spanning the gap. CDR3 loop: CASRDSNQPQHF. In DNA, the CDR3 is TGTGCCAGCAGAGACAGCAATCAGCCCCAGCATTTT.

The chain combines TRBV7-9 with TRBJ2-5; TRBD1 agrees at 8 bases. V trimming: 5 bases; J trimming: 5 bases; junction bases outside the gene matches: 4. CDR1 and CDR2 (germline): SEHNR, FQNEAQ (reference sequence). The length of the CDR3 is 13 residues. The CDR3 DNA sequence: TGTGCCAGCAGCATGACAGGGGAGGAGACCCAGTACTTC. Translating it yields CASSMTGEETQYF.

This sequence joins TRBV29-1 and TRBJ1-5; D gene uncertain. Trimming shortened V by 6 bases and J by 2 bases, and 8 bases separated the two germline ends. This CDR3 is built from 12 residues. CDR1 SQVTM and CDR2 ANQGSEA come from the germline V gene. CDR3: CSVSRGNQPQHF. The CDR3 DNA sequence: TGCAGCGTAAGTAGGGGCAATCAGCCCCAGCATTTT.

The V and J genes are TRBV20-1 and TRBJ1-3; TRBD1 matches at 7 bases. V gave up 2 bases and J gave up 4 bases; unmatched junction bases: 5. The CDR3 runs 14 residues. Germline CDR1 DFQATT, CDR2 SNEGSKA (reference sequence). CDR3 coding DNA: TGCAGTGCTAGACTACGACAGGGAGGAAACACCATATATTTT. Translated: CSARLRQGGNTIYF.

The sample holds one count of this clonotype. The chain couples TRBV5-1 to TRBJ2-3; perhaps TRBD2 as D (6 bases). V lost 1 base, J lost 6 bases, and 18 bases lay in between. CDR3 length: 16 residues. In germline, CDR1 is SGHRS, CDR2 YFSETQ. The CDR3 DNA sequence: TGCGCCAGCAGCTTGACGCTAGCGCCCCAAGGGGATACGCAGTATTTT. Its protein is CASSLTLAPQGDTQYF.

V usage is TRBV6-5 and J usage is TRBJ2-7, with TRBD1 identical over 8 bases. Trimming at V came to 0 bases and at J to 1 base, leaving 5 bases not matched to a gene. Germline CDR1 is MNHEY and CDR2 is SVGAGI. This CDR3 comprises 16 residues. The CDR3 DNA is TGTGCCAGCAGTTACTCGACGGGACAGGCATCCTACGAGCAGTACTTC. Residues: CASSYSTGQASYEQYF.